The 21 T cell receptor beta chains below were found in one sample sequenced in a study of T and B cells in COVID-19 patients. Multiplex PCR with BIOMED2 TRB-A/B primer pools amplified TRB rearrangements. TCRdb processed the multiplex PCR reads anew with MiXCR; each CDR3 protein has one entry. Among about 21,000 distinct CDR3 sequences listed, more than 30% were seen once. From blood, roughly 220-550 ng of genomic DNA served as TRB template. Sequencing used blood. The receptors come from a human donor who had recovered from COVID-19.

J is TRBJ2-1 and V is TRBV12-3 or TRBV12-4, with a tentative D call TRBD2 (6 bases). V was trimmed by 6 bases and J by 2 bases, leaving 11 bases between them. There are 14 residues in the CDR3. The CDR3 bases are TGTGCCAGCAGCCCACGGGGGACCTACAATGAGCAGTTCTTC. It yields the protein CASSPRGTYNEQFF.

V is TRBV28 and J is TRBJ2-5; 9 bases line up with TRBD1. The V and J ends lost 2 bases and 5 bases, in that order; junction bases with no gene match: 6. The CDR3 has 15 amino acids. The germline V gene encodes CDR1 MDHEN and CDR2 SYDVKM. The CDR3 coding sequence is TGTGCCAGCAGTTTAGCGGGACAGGGAACGGAGACCCAGTACTTC. Encoded protein: CASSLAGQGTETQYF.

This clonotype was observed a handful of times. This chain connects TRBV5-4 to TRBJ1-6, with D maybe TRBD1 (6 bases). This CDR3 contains 13 residues. V shed 5 bases and J shed 6 bases, with 9 bases lying between them. The germline V gene has CDR1 SGHNT and CDR2 YYREEE (reference sequence). CDR3 residues: CASSSDSNSPLHF. Here the CDR3 DNA reads TGTGCCAGCAGTTCGGACAGTAATTCACCCCTCCACTTT. The variable domain in full, completed from reference TRBV5-4 and TRBJ1-6, reads ETGVTQSPTHLIKTRGQQVTLRCSSQSGHNTVSWYQQALGQGPQFIFQYYREEENGRGNFPPRFSGLQFPNYSSELNVNALELDDSALYLCASSSDSNSPLHFGNGTRLTVT.

This clonotype was counted ten times or more. The rearrangement joins TRBV6-1 to TRBJ2-2, with D uncertain. Germline assignment: CDR1 MNHNS and CDR2 SASEGT. The CDR3 extends over 13 amino acids. Trimming stripped 2 bases from V and 4 bases from J, with 5 bases between. The CDR3 DNA reads TGTGCCAGCAGTGAATGGGTCACCGGGGAGCTGTTTTTT. It yields the protein CASSEWVTGELFF.

This chain joins TRBV29-1 and TRBJ2-1; 9 bases fit TRBD1. This CDR3 spans 14 amino acids. The germline gives CDR1 SQVTM, CDR2 ANQGSEA. V was clipped by 4 bases and J by 5 bases; unmatched bases: 6. CDR3 sequence: CSVAVRQGDNEQFF. The DNA for the CDR3 is TGCAGCGTTGCCGTCCGACAGGGGGACAATGAGCAGTTCTTC.

This sequence joins TRBV5-1 and TRBJ2-7, with D perhaps assigned TRBD1 or TRBD2 (5 bases each). Germline CDR1 and CDR2: SGHRS and YFSETQ. Trimming left V 6 bases short and J 5 bases short, with 9 bases between. The CDR3 is made up of 11 amino acids. This CDR3 is CASTRGNEQYF. Here the CDR3 DNA reads TGCGCCAGCACACGGGGCAACGAGCAGTACTTC.

This chain connects TRBV11-3 to TRBJ2-1; 11 positions agree with TRBD2. Per the germline V gene, CDR1 is SGHNT and CDR2 is YENEEA. With 5 bases clipped from V and 4 bases from J, the junction kept 16 bases outside the gene matches. This CDR3 has 19 residues. CDR3 residues: CASSTHRGASGGPYNEQFF. CDR3 in DNA: TGTGCCAGCAGCACCCACAGGGGGGCTAGCGGGGGGCCTTACAATGAGCAGTTCTTC. Drawing the rest from reference TRBV11-3 and TRBJ2-1, the complete variable domain is EAGVVQSPRYKIIEKKQPVAFWCNPISGHNTLYWYLQNLGQGPELLIRYENEEAVDDSQLPKDRFSAERLKGVDSTLKIQPAELGDSAVYLCASSTHRGASGGPYNEQFFGPGTRLTVL.

The chain couples TRBV20-1 to TRBJ2-7; D is ambiguous. The CDR3 runs 13 residues. Germline loops: CDR1 DFQATT, CDR2 SNEGSKA (reference sequence). Trimming stripped 1 base from V and 6 bases from J, with 13 bases between. The CDR3, as DNA: TGCAGTGCTAGAGCCCAGCTGGTCGGCGAGCAGTACTTC. Translated, it gives CSARAQLVGEQYF.

This clonotype was seen a few times. CDR3 protein: CASSLHRVNNEQFF. The CDR3 DNA reads as TGTGCCAGCAGTTTGCACAGGGTAAACAATGAGCAGTTCTTC. The rearrangement links TRBV28 to TRBJ2-1, with D maybe TRBD1 (6 bases). CDR1 is MDHEN, CDR2 SYDVKM, per germline. The ends were cut back, 3 bases at V and 5 bases at J, with 11 bases in the middle. The CDR3 loop spans 14 amino acids.

In its sample, this clonotype is medium-sized. The chain links TRBV12-3 or TRBV12-4 to TRBJ2-3; D is unclear. The CDR3 extends over 13 amino acids. V was shortened by 3 bases and J by 2 bases, with 6 bases between the two germline ends. The CDR3 nucleotides read TGTGCCAGCAGTTTGCTCCACACAGATACGCAGTATTTT. This translates into CASSLLHTDTQYF.

V is TRBV11-2 and J is TRBJ2-1; no reliable D call. The CDR3 has 16 amino acids. V gave up 0 bases and J gave up 1 base, with 10 bases separating them. The V gene's germline CDR1 is SGHAT and CDR2 FQNNGV. CDR3 amino acids: CASSLDLAISYNEQFF. The CDR3 DNA reads as TGTGCCAGCAGCTTAGATCTGGCAATTTCCTACAATGAGCAGTTCTTC.

The gene calls are TRBV27 and TRBJ2-3, with 10 bases fitting TRBD1. Per the germline V gene, CDR1 is MNHEY and CDR2 is SMNVEV (reference sequence). The CDR3 is 13 amino acids. The V gene end was trimmed by 6 bases and the J gene end by 10 bases; junction bases not matched to a gene: 7. CDR3 DNA: TGTGCCAGCAGCGGACAGGGGGGGGGATCGCAGTATTTT. It codes for CASSGQGGGSQYF.

The chain uses TRBV12-3 or TRBV12-4 and TRBJ1-1, with D perhaps TRBD1 (5 bases). Between the trimmed V and J ends, which lost 7 bases and 8 bases, there was a span of 17 bases. This CDR3 spans 13 amino acids. Here the CDR3 DNA reads TGTGCCAGCAACCTATTTGAGGCAGGGGAAGCTTTCTTT. Amino acid sequence: CASNLFEAGEAFF.

This clonotype is medium-sized within its sample. The rearrangement joins TRBV29-1 to TRBJ1-2; D is unclear. The germline gives CDR1 SQVTM, CDR2 ANQGSEA. The CDR3 sequence is 11 residues long. V was trimmed by 7 bases and J by 4 bases, leaving 10 bases between them. The CDR3 DNA sequence: TGCAGCGCAGACCGGGCCTATGGCTACACCTTC. It translates to CSADRAYGYTF.

The sample holds a few counts of this clonotype. This chain links TRBV30 with TRBJ1-1; 7 bases map to TRBD1. CDR1 GTSNPN and CDR2 SVGIG come from the germline V gene (reference sequence). The CDR3 covers 13 residues. J was trimmed by 11 bases and V by 5 bases; bases with no gene match: 14. The CDR3 reads CAWREQGSLKAFF. The CDR3, as DNA: TGTGCCTGGCGGGAACAGGGGTCGCTAAAGGCTTTCTTT. The whole variable domain, filled in from reference TRBV30 and TRBJ1-1, reads SQTIHQWPATLVQPVGSPLSLECTVEGTSNPNLYWYRQAAGRGLQLLFYSVGIGQISSEVPQNLSASRPQDRQFILSSKKLLLSDSGFYLCAWREQGSLKAFFGQGTRLTVV.

The chain has TRBV12-3 or TRBV12-4 and TRBJ2-5; TRBD2 matches at 9 bases. This CDR3 spans 14 amino acids. V shed 6 bases, J shed 5 bases, and the junction held 7 bases outside the gene matches. DNA of the CDR3: TGTGCCAGCAGACGGACTAGCGACTACGAGACCCAGTACTTC. Translated: CASRRTSDYETQYF.

This rearrangement joins TRBV11-3 to TRBJ2-7; D might be TRBD1 or TRBD2, each matching 5 bases. V dropped 5 bases and J dropped 2 bases, with 13 bases sitting between them. CDR3 length: 14 residues. From germline, CDR1 is SGHNT and CDR2 YENEEA. CDR3 coding DNA: TGTGCCAGCAGCCGAGGGACGGGTACCTACGAGCAGTACTTC. Amino acid sequence: CASSRGTGTYEQYF.

This clonotype was observed at least ten times. This chain links TRBV6-5 with TRBJ2-4; D is uncertain. The germline V gene encodes CDR1 MNHEY and CDR2 SVGAGI. V was cut by 1 base and J by 6 bases, with 1 base left in between. The CDR3 covers 11 residues. CDR3 DNA: TGTGCCAGCAGTTACTTAAACATTCAGTACTTC. Translated: CASSYLNIQYF.

The gene calls are TRBV12-3 or TRBV12-4 and TRBJ2-6, with 8 bases aligning to TRBD1. V shed 5 bases, J shed 0 bases, and the junction held 6 bases outside the gene matches. The CDR3 runs to 17 residues. CDR3 bases: TGTGCCAGCAGTAACTCAGGGGGCCGCTCTGGGGCCAACGTCCTGACTTTC. It translates to CASSNSGGRSGANVLTF.

The V gene is TRBV30, the J gene TRBJ1-1; 9 bases fit TRBD1. Germline CDR1 is GTSNPN and CDR2 is SVGIG (reference sequence). The CDR3 length is 16 residues. Germline trimming cut 4 bases from V and 3 bases from J; bases unmatched to any gene: 12. CDR3 protein: CAWKVDAGQGDTEAFF. DNA of the CDR3: TGTGCCTGGAAAGTTGATGCGGGACAGGGTGACACTGAAGCTTTCTTT.

This clonotype showed up just a few times. The V call is TRBV12-3 or TRBV12-4, the J call TRBJ2-2, with 13 bases identical to TRBD2. This CDR3 region has 16 residues. The trim removed 6 bases at V and 7 bases at J, leaving 8 bases unmatched. The DNA of the CDR3 is TGTGCCAGCAGCCCCACTAGCGGGGGGGATGGCGGGGAGCTGTTTTTT. Translation: CASSPTSGGDGGELFF.